This TCR beta chain was obtained from a study of control samples from healthy donors and cancer patients. The sample holds many counts of this clone. The CDR3 is made up of 16 amino acids. J was trimmed by 6 bases and V by 1 base; bases with no gene match: 7. Germline CDR1 reads MGHRA; CDR2 reads YSYEKL. The repertoire was sequenced with immunoSEQ multiplex PCR; TCRdb's copy has only in-frame clones and lacks some. The sample carries under 450,000 clones, around 90% recorded once. The rearrangement uses TRBV4-1 and TRBJ1-5; 9 bases align to TRBD1. The sample consisted of PBMCs. The sequence derives from a man aged 40-50 years with head and neck cancer. CDR3 loop: CASSQAPYRGPQPQHF. In DNA form, the CDR3 reads TGCGCCAGCAGCCAAGCCCCTTACAGGGGGCCTCAGCCCCAGCATTTT.